This entry features one T cell receptor beta chain sequence. Its matching antigen is unknown. This record belongs to a study of T cell responses to AZD1222 COVID-19 vaccine. Notes on the study in general: At baseline, just five to seven AZD1222 recipients tested seropositive.

Profiled with immunoSEQ multiplex PCR; TCRdb holds only in-frame clones, not every one. The table has roughly 150,000 clones, approximately 90% seen once. V was pared by 5 bases and J by 0 bases, with 2 bases of the junction left unmatched. This CDR3 is built from 15 residues. CDR1 and CDR2 (germline): SGHRS, YFSETQ. The chain employs TRBV5-1 and TRBJ2-3; 11 bases agree with TRBD2. Material: peripheral blood, obtained on day 0 of AZD1222 vaccination. This clonotype originated in an adult in good health. This CDR3 reads CASRSSGGSTDTQYF. The CDR3 DNA reads TGCGCCAGCAGATCTAGCGGGGGGAGCACAGATACGCAGTATTTT.